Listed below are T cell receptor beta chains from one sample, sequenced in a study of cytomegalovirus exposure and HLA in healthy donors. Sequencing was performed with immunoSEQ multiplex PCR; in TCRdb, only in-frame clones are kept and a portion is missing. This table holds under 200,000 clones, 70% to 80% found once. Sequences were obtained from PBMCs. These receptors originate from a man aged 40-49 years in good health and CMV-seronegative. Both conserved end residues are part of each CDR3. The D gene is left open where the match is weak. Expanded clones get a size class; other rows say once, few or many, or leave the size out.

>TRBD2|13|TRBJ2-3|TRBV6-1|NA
CASSEAGVDTQYF
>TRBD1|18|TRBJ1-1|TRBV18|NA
CASSPRDRVTGLRTEAFF
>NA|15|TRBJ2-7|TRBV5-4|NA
CASSLADSGSYEQYF
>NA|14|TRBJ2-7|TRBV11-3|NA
CASSRTGLSYEQYF
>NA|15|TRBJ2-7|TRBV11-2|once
CASSPGPKSSYEQYF
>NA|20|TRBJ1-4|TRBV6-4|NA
CASSAQPNPGGAATNEKLFF
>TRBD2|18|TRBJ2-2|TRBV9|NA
CASSVGSTGTTNTGELFF
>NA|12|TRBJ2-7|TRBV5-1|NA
CASIPKLYEQYF
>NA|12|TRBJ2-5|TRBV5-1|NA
CASSLEGLPQYF
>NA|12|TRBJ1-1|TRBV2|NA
CASIRGNTEAFF
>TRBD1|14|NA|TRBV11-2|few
CASSLGQGPYEQYF
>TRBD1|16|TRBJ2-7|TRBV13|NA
CASSAWTGGESYEQYF
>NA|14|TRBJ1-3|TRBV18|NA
CASSPESSGNTIYF
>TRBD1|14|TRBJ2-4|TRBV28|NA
CASSADRGGDIQYF
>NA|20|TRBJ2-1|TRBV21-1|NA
CASSKGRASGRAPSYNEQFF
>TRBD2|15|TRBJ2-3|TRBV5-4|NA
CASSTELAGADTQYF
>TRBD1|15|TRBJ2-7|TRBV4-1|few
CASSQRDRGSYEQYF
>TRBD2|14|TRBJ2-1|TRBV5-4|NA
CASSLGGRENEQFF
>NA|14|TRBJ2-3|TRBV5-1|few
CASGLQRDTDTQYF
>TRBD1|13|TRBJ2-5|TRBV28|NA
CASSPGTEETQYF
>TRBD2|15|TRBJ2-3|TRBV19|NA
CASKPSGRGSDTQYF
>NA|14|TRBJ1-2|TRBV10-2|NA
CASSEWTSDYGYTF
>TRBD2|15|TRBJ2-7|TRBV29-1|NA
CSVRGLAGVRSEQYF
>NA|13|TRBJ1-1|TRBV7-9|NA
CASSLKPDTEAFF
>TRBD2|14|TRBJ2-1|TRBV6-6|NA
CASSKIAGDNEQFF
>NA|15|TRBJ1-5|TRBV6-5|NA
CASSTGGHGNQPQHF
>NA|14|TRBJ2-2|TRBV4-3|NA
CASSQNGGTGELFF
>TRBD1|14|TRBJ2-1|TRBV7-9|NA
CASSRQGAYNEQFF
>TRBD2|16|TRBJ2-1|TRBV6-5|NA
CASSYSKLAGVHEQFF
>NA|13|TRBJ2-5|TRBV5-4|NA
CASSRPTAETQYF
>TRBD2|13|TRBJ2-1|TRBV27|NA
CASSGLGKDEQFF
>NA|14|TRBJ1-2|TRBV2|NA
CASRGIRGSGGYTF
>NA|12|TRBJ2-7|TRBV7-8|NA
CASSLGPLEQYF
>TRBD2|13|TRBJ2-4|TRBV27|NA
CASSFAGADIQYF
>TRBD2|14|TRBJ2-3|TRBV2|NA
CASSALAGVDTQYF
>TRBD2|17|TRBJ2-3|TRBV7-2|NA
CASSLRLAGEPPDTQYF
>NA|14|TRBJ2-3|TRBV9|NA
CASSVSIATDTQYF
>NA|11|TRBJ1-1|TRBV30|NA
CSADLNTEAFF
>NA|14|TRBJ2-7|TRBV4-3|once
CASSQDLQVYEQYF
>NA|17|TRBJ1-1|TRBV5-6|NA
CASSPGQSGSIGTEAFF
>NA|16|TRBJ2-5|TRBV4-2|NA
CASSQVGQGGGETQYF
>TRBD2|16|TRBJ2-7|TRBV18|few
CASSPELAGQLYEQYF
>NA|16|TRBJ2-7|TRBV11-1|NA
CASSQSPGLGKYEQYF
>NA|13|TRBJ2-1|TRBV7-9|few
CASSLGGFNEQFF
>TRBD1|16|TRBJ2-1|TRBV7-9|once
CSSSFPRQGAGNEQFF
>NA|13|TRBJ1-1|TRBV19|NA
CASSRDSYTEAFF
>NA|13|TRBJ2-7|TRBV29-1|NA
CSVVISARYEQYF
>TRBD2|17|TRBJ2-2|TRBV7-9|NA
CSSSLGRTSENTGELFF
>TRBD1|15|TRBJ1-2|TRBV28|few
CASSVSDRGNYGYTF
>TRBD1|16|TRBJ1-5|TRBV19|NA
CASSIENRGSNQPQHF
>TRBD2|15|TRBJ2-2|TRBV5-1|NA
CASSRGLAIPGELFF
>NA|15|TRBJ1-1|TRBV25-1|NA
CASSADPGSYTEAFF
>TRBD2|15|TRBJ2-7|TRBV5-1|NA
CASSPGLAGAYEQYF